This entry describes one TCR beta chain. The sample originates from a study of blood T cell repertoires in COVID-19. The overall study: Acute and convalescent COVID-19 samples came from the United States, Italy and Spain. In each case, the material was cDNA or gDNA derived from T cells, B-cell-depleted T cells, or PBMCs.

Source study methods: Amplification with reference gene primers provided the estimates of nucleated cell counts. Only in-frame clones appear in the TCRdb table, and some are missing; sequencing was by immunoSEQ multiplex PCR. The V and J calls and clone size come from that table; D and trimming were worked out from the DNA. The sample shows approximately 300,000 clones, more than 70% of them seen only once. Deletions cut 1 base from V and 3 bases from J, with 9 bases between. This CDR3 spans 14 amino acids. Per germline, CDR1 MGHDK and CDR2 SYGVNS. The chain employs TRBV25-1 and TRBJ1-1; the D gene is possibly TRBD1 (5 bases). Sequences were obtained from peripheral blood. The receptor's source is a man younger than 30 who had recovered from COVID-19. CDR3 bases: TGTGCCAGCAGTGAATTTGGGGGGGACACTGAAGCTTTCTTT. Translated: CASSEFGGDTEAFF.